The T cell receptor (beta chain) under discussion was sequenced for a study of metastatic and nonmetastatic thyroid tumors. Ahead of thyroid surgery, no patient had received treatment of any kind. Notes on the study in general: Across blood and tumor, TCR beta diversity in malignant thyroid tumors was reportedly significantly higher than in benign nodules.

This clone was seen repeatedly, ten times or more. Its matching antigen is unknown. MiXCR was used by TCRdb to re-call the PCR reads. The data show some 34,000 clones, about 20% seen once. The sample comprised blood. This clonotype originated in a female donor with papillary thyroid cancer or a benign thyroid nodule (not recorded which). Some clones in this sample may be carry-over from other donors' samples.

The CDR3 protein is CSAGAQGNTIYF. Written as DNA, the CDR3 is TGCAGCGCAGGGGCGCAGGGAAACACCATATATTTT. The chain recombines TRBV29-1 with TRBJ1-3, with a possible D match to TRBD1 (6 bases). Germline CDR1 reads SQVTM; CDR2 reads ANQGSEA. The CDR3 contains 12 residues. Deletions cut 7 bases from V and 4 bases from J, with 11 bases between.